The 8 T cell receptor beta chains below come from one sample, sequenced in a study of blood T cell repertoires in COVID-19. Clones were sequenced by immunoSEQ multiplex PCR, and TCRdb holds only the in-frame ones, with some missing. Counted here are some 270,000 clones, roughly 84% occurring once; the ten biggest clones make up 15% to 18%. The specimen was peripheral blood. These receptors were collected from a person aged 70 to 80 with COVID-19, enrolled during active disease.

A single count supports this clone. The J gene is TRBJ1-5, the V gene TRBV6-5; a weak D match, TRBD1 (6 bases). The CDR3 has 13 residues. Germline lookup yields CDR1 MNHEY and CDR2 SVGAGI. V lost 6 bases to trimming and J lost 3 bases, with 9 bases between them. The CDR3 DNA reads as TGTGCCAGCAGACAGGGTTACAATCAGCCCCAGCATTTT. It encodes CASRQGYNQPQHF.

This chain joins TRBV19 and TRBJ2-7; TRBD2 aligns across 7 bases. From germline, CDR1 is LNHDA and CDR2 SQIVND (reference sequence). This CDR3 contains 15 residues. Unmatched junction bases numbered 10, after V lost 5 bases and J lost 3 bases. CDR3 coding DNA: TGTGCCAGTAGTCCCTATCCGGGACTACTCTACGAGCAGTACTTC. Its translation is CASSPYPGLLYEQYF.

The J gene is TRBJ2-3, the V gene TRBV4-2; 10 bases are a match to TRBD2. V lost 1 base, J lost 3 bases, and 4 bases stayed unmatched. The CDR3 totals 16 residues. The germline gives CDR1 LGHNA, CDR2 YNFKEQ. The CDR3 DNA sequence: TGTGCCAGCAGCCAAGTAAAAGCGGGGGGGACAGATACGCAGTATTTT. It specifies CASSQVKAGGTDTQYF.

The chain is built from TRBV7-3 and TRBJ2-1; 12 positions agree with TRBD2. CDR3 length: 15 amino acids. Germline CDR1 SGHTA, CDR2 FQGTGA. V lost 2 bases to trimming and J lost 5 bases; unmatched junction nucleotides: 1. Here the CDR3 DNA reads TGTGCCAGCAGCTTACGACTAGCGGGGGACAATGAGCAGTTCTTC. Residues: CASSLRLAGDNEQFF.

The chain has TRBV2 and TRBJ2-5, with 9 positions matching TRBD1. The CDR3 sequence is 15 residues long. With 7 bases clipped from V and 3 bases from J, the junction kept 9 bases outside the gene matches. The V gene's germline CDR1 is SNHLY and CDR2 FYNNEI. CDR3 nucleotide sequence: TGTGCCAGCACCTTGGGACAGGGAAGGGAAGAGACCCAGTACTTC. This encodes CASTLGQGREETQYF.

The chain couples TRBV5-6 to TRBJ2-3; D possibly corresponds to TRBD2 (5 bases). The CDR3 is 13 amino acids. The V and J ends lost 2 bases and 4 bases respectively, with 8 bases between them. Germline CDR1 reads SGHDT; CDR2 reads YYEEEE. CDR3 protein: CASSFEGSDTQYF. CDR3 DNA sequence: TGTGCCAGCAGCTTTGAGGGATCAGATACGCAGTATTTT.

The genes are TRBV5-4 and TRBJ2-2; 9 nucleotides line up with TRBD2. CDR1 and CDR2 (germline): SGHNT, YYREEE (reference sequence). V trimming: 2 bases; J trimming: 2 bases; junction bases outside the gene matches: 10. The CDR3 totals 18 residues. CDR3: CASSFQSGGHQNTGELFF. CDR3 bases: TGTGCCAGCAGCTTTCAGAGCGGGGGGCACCAAAACACCGGGGAGCTGTTTTTT.

This rearrangement joins TRBV5-1 to TRBJ2-2, with TRBD2 matching over 8 bases. Germline V gene data show CDR1 as SGHRS and CDR2 as YFSETQ. Trimming at V came to 4 bases and at J to 1 base, leaving 9 bases not matched to a gene. The CDR3 is made up of 17 amino acids. The chain's CDR3 is CASSPPIAGQNTGELFF. The CDR3 DNA reads TGCGCCAGCAGCCCGCCGATAGCGGGGCAGAACACCGGGGAGCTGTTTTTT.